These 11 T cell receptor beta chains were sequenced from one sample in a study of CD8 T cells in ankylosing spondylitis. In TCRdb, the 5' RACE reads were re-called with MiXCR into one record per CDR3 protein. The data show 110,000 to 150,000 distinct CDR3 sequences, 6.5% to 8.5% seen once. The specimen was synovial fluid, either unsorted or a sorted T cell fraction (not recorded which). Receptor source: a male donor with ankylosing spondylitis.

Ten or more counts support this clonotype. One end of the junction is discordant with germline, which a read error may explain. The J gene is TRBJ2-3, the V gene TRBV20-1; TRBD2 agrees at 7 bases. CDR3 length: 11 residues. Germline V lookup: CDR1 DFQATT, CDR2 SNEGSKA (reference sequence). The CDR3 DNA reads as TGCAGTGCCAGAGCGGGAAGTTCGCAGTATTTT. It translates to CSARAGSSQYF.

Ten or more counts support this clonotype. This sequence joins TRBV6-1 and TRBJ2-7, with a weak D call TRBD2 (5 bases). This CDR3 is built from 15 residues. V dropped 11 bases and J dropped 0 bases, with 20 bases sitting between them. Germline assignment: CDR1 MNHNS and CDR2 SASEGT. The CDR3 protein is CASQDKGSVSYEQYF. The CDR3 bases are TGTGCCTCCCAAGACAAAGGGAGCGTCTCCTACGAGCAGTACTTC.

This clonotype was recorded many times. The chain carries TRBV29-1 and TRBJ1-4; TRBD1 matches at 7 bases. J was trimmed by 5 bases and V by 6 bases; bases with no gene match: 9. Germline assignment: CDR1 SQVTM and CDR2 ANQGSEA. The CDR3 is 14 amino acids. CDR3 coding DNA: TGCAGCGTCCGGAGGGGGACAGAGAATGAAAAACTGTTTTTT. Its translation: CSVRRGTENEKLFF.

This clonotype was detected many times. The chain carries TRBV3-1 and TRBJ1-6; D is unresolved. The CDR3 has 13 amino acids. Germline assignment: CDR1 LGHDT and CDR2 YNNKEL (reference sequence). Trimming left V 4 bases short and J 11 bases short, with 12 bases between. The CDR3 DNA follows: TGTGCCAGCAGCCCCTCAAGGGCTACACCCCTCCACTTT. The encoded protein is CASSPSRATPLHF.

This clonotype was recorded many times. J is TRBJ1-1 and V is TRBV7-2, with no clear D. The CDR3 spans 15 residues. Trimming took off 5 bases at V and 1 base at J, with 14 bases between the two ends. The germline V gene has CDR1 SGHTA and CDR2 FQGNSA. The CDR3 sequence: CASSHKDSPNTEAFF. CDR3 DNA: TGTGCCAGCAGCCATAAGGACTCGCCGAACACTGAAGCTTTCTTT.

This clonotype has ten or more counts. At one end the junction does not follow the germline gene, possibly because of a read error. V usage is TRBV5-1 and J usage is TRBJ2-3; D tentatively fits TRBD1 or TRBD2 (7 bases each). This CDR3 has 14 residues. The germline V gene has CDR1 SGHRS and CDR2 YFSETQ. CDR3 in amino acids: CASSLSGGQYVVNF. The CDR3 DNA follows: TGCGCCAGCAGCTTGTCGGGGGGACAGTACGTAGTTAATTTT. The full variable domain, rest sourced from reference TRBV5-1 and TRBJ2-3, is KAGVTQTPRYLIKTRGQQVTLSCSPISGHRSVSWYQQTPGQGLQFLFEYFSETQRNKGNFPGRFSGRQFSNSRSEMNVSTLELGDSALYLCASSLSGGQYVVNFGPGTRLTVL.

V is TRBV29-1 and J is TRBJ2-3; tentatively, D is TRBD1 (6 bases). The CDR3 spans 16 residues. V was clipped by 1 base and J by 1 base, with 15 bases between them. Germline V gene lookup returns CDR1 SQVTM and CDR2 ANQGSEA. CDR3 loop: CSVEGYGTSRTDTQYF. CDR3 nucleotide sequence: TGCAGCGTTGAAGGTTATGGGACATCGCGCACAGATACGCAGTATTTT.

V is TRBV30 and J is TRBJ2-6; D not certain. The germline CDR1 and CDR2 sequences are GTSNPN and SVGIG (reference sequence). The CDR3 is 14 amino acids. Deletions cut 3 bases from V and 0 bases from J, with 6 bases between. In DNA form, the CDR3 reads TGTGCCTGGAGACTTACCTCTGGGGCCAACGTCCTGACTTTC. Its translation is CAWRLTSGANVLTF.

The sample holds many counts of this clonotype. This chain links TRBV12-3 or TRBV12-4 with TRBJ2-7; the match to TRBD2 covers 7 bases. V trimming: 2 bases; J trimming: 5 bases; junction bases outside the gene matches: 9. This CDR3 region has 15 residues. The CDR3 loop reads CASSLREGTLNEQYF. The DNA for the CDR3 is TGTGCCAGCAGTTTAAGGGAGGGTACCTTAAACGAGCAGTACTTC.

This sequence joins TRBV6-2 or TRBV6-3 and TRBJ1-2, with a weak D call TRBD1 (5 bases). V was cut by 6 bases and J by 5 bases, with 10 bases left in between. The CDR3 contains 12 residues. In germline, CDR1 is MNHEY, CDR2 SVGEGT. The CDR3 region has the DNA TGTGCCAGCAGCTTTTCAGGGTATGGCTACACCTTC. Its translation: CASSFSGYGYTF.

The chain recombines TRBV4-3 with TRBJ1-6; D is unclear. This CDR3 spans 13 amino acids. From germline, CDR1 is LGHNA and CDR2 YSLEER. With 3 bases removed from V and 8 bases from J, the gap between germline ends came to 8 bases. The CDR3: CASSQEMDSPLHF. The CDR3 region has the DNA TGCGCCAGCAGCCAGGAGATGGATTCACCCCTCCACTTT.